The 27 T cell receptor beta chains reported below all come from one sample, sequenced in a study of vaccination and CD4 T cells after COVID-19. The antigens for these receptors are not known. Treatment here: roughly ten-day PBMC culture with coronavirus spike peptide pools or control peptides (ViraFEST assay). Cultured CD4+ T cell DNA underwent sequencing with the Oncomine TCR Beta short-read assay. TCRdb called the PCR reads again in MiXCR, with one record for every CDR3 protein. The table has roughly 8,200 distinct CDR3 sequences, roughly half seen once; the top ten hold roughly 37%. The sample taken for sequencing was CD4+ T cells from blood, cultured in vitro. These receptors all stem from a human donor who had recovered from COVID-19.

As DNA, the CDR3 is TGTGCCAGCAGCTACAACGGGCGAAACTATGGCTACACCTTC. Translation: CASSYNGRNYGYTF. The chain joins TRBV6-5 to TRBJ1-2, with D unclear. V was trimmed by 6 bases and J by 2 bases, leaving 13 bases between them. The CDR3 totals 14 residues. Germline V gene lookup returns CDR1 MNHEY and CDR2 SVGAGI.

The V and J genes are TRBV4-3 and TRBJ2-2; D could derive from TRBD1 or TRBD2 (5 bases each). V lost 1 base and J 2 bases, leaving 14 bases between the germline ends. The CDR3 loop spans 17 amino acids. The germline CDR1 and CDR2 sequences are LGHNA and YSLEER. The CDR3 reads CASSQVGDGRNTGELFF. The CDR3 DNA reads as TGCGCCAGCAGCCAAGTGGGGGACGGACGTAACACCGGGGAGCTGTTTTTT.

This clonotype was detected only a few times. In DNA, the CDR3 is TGCGCCAGCAGCGAACAGGGTCGGACTGAAGCTTTCTTT. It yields the protein CASSEQGRTEAFF. V gene TRBV5-1 combines with J gene TRBJ1-1; a weak D match, TRBD1 (6 bases). This CDR3 is built from 13 residues. The V end lost 4 bases, the J end lost 5 bases, and 12 bases lay between the germline ends. Germline CDR1 and CDR2: SGHRS and YFSETQ. Full variable domain (missing parts from reference TRBV5-1 and TRBJ1-1): KAGVTQTPRYLIKTRGQQVTLSCSPISGHRSVSWYQQTPGQGLQFLFEYFSETQRNKGNFPGRFSGRQFSNSRSEMNVSTLELGDSALYLCASSEQGRTEAFFGQGTRLTVV.

This clonotype was seen more than once but under ten times. The chain carries TRBV7-8 and TRBJ1-3; D gene uncertain. Trimming pared 3 bases from V and 4 bases from J, leaving 13 bases between. Looked up from germline, CDR1 is SGHVS and CDR2 is FQNEAQ. This CDR3 has 15 amino acids. In DNA form, the CDR3 reads TGTGCCAGCAGCTTTGGGTCCGTGGGGGGAAACACCATATATTTT. This codes for CASSFGSVGGNTIYF.

The chain couples TRBV2 to TRBJ1-5; 8 nucleotides agree with TRBD1. Germline lookup yields CDR1 SNHLY and CDR2 FYNNEI. The CDR3 is made up of 15 amino acids. Trimming cost V 7 bases and J 4 bases; bases outside gene matches: 9. The CDR3 protein is CASNTGTGTNQPQHF. CDR3 in DNA: TGTGCCAGCAACACCGGGACAGGAACAAATCAGCCCCAGCATTTT.

The chain employs TRBV10-3 and TRBJ2-3; D not certain. The germline CDR1 and CDR2 sequences are ENHRY and SYGVKD. V shed 3 bases and J shed 1 base, with 5 bases lying between them. This CDR3 is built from 13 residues. CDR3 amino acids: CAISDWGTDTQYF. CDR3 coding DNA: TGTGCCATCAGTGATTGGGGCACAGATACGCAGTATTTT.

This chain joins TRBV7-3 and TRBJ1-6, with 7 bases fitting TRBD1. This CDR3 is 13 amino acids long. Looked up from germline, CDR1 is SGHTA and CDR2 is FQGTGA. After removal of 4 bases from V and 10 bases from J, the junction contained 4 bases not matched to a gene. The CDR3 is CASSSRQGSPLHF. The CDR3 DNA reads as TGTGCCAGCAGCTCGCGACAGGGATCACCCCTCCACTTT.

This clonotype was detected only a few times. Here the CDR3 reads CATSEGQDRIEQYF. The CDR3 bases are TGTGCCACCAGTGAGGGACAGGATAGGATCGAGCAGTACTTC. J is TRBJ2-7 and V is TRBV24-1; 8 bases agree with TRBD1. V trimming: 4 bases; J trimming: 6 bases; junction bases outside the gene matches: 7. This CDR3 contains 14 residues. Germline V gene lookup returns CDR1 KGHDR and CDR2 SFDVKD.

The CDR3 DNA reads TGTGCCAGCAGCTTAGTACAGGGCTCTGGAAACACCATATATTTT. Its protein product is CASSLVQGSGNTIYF. The V and J genes are TRBV7-2 and TRBJ1-3; D may be TRBD1 (6 bases). V lost 1 base, J lost 0 bases, and 7 bases lay in between. Germline loops: CDR1 SGHTA, CDR2 FQGNSA. The CDR3 has 15 residues.

The CDR3 sequence is CASSLRGGGHLNEQFF. The CDR3 coding sequence is TGTGCCAGCAGCTTAAGGGGTGGGGGGCACCTCAATGAGCAGTTCTTC. The chain recombines TRBV7-3 with TRBJ2-1, with D perhaps TRBD1 or TRBD2 (6 bases each). V was pared by 1 base and J by 6 bases, with 16 bases between. Germline CDR1 reads SGHTA; CDR2 reads FQGTGA. The CDR3 runs 16 residues. The whole variable domain, filled in from reference TRBV7-3 and TRBJ2-1, reads GAGVSQTPSNKVTEKGKYVELRCDPISGHTALYWYRQSLGQGPEFLIYFQGTGAADDSGLPNDRFFAVRPEGSVSTLKIQRTERGDSAVYLCASSLRGGGHLNEQFFGPGTRLTVL.

V gene TRBV20-1 combines with J gene TRBJ2-1, with TRBD2 identical over 7 bases. Germline loops: CDR1 DFQATT, CDR2 SNEGSKA (reference sequence). This CDR3 comprises 18 residues. After removal of 0 bases from V and 4 bases from J, the junction contained 15 bases not matched to a gene. The CDR3: CSARDPTSARSFYNEQFF. The CDR3 nucleotides are TGCAGTGCTAGAGATCCCACTAGCGCCCGTTCATTTTACAATGAGCAGTTCTTC.

This clonotype was observed a few times. The chain links TRBV15 to TRBJ1-1; D ambiguous. This CDR3 is built from 14 residues. Germline CDR1 LNHNV, CDR2 YYDKDF (reference sequence). V lost 1 base to trimming and J lost 5 bases, with 11 bases between them. CDR3 DNA sequence: TGTGCCACCAGCAGAGGGGGAGAGGGTACTGAAGCTTTCTTT. Protein: CATSRGGEGTEAFF.

This clonotype has a handful of counts. J is TRBJ2-3 and V is TRBV6-4; TRBD2 matches at 9 bases. The CDR3 totals 14 residues. Germline V gene data show CDR1 as MRHNA and CDR2 as SNTAGT. V gave up 4 bases and J gave up 5 bases; unmatched junction bases: 4. The CDR3, as DNA: TGTGCCAGCAGTGTTGCGGGGGGGCGAGATACGCAGTATTTT. Its protein product is CASSVAGGRDTQYF.

This chain uses TRBV19 with TRBJ2-7, with 12 positions matching TRBD1. The germline V gene has CDR1 LNHDA and CDR2 SQIVND (reference sequence). After removal of 4 bases from V and 3 bases from J, the junction contained 7 bases not matched to a gene. This CDR3 contains 16 residues. Here the CDR3 DNA reads TGTGCCAGTAGTAGGGCCGGGACAGGGGGCCTCTACGAGCAGTACTTC. Translating gives CASSRAGTGGLYEQYF.

This clonotype was seen a handful of times. This rearrangement joins TRBV5-5 to TRBJ2-3; 8 nucleotides line up with TRBD2. V lost 4 bases to trimming and J lost 5 bases; unmatched junction nucleotides: 6. The V gene's germline CDR1 is SGHKS and CDR2 YYEKEE (reference sequence). The CDR3 length is 14 residues. The CDR3 sequence is CASSPVAGGDTQYF. CDR3 nucleotides: TGTGCCAGCAGCCCAGTTGCGGGAGGAGATACGCAGTATTTT.

The V gene is TRBV23-1, the J gene TRBJ2-1; 11 bases are a match to TRBD2. Being an ORF, TRBV23-1 has a function that is uncertain. The trim removed 6 bases at V and 3 bases at J, leaving 4 bases unmatched. This CDR3 has 15 amino acids. CDR3 DNA sequence: TGCGCCAGCAGCGAGGGACTAGCGGACTACAATGAGCAGTTCTTC. Translating gives CASSEGLADYNEQFF.

This chain links TRBV2 with TRBJ1-2; 9 nucleotides align to TRBD1. The CDR3 totals 15 residues. Germline-derived CDR1 and CDR2 are SNHLY and FYNNEI. The J segment lost 6 bases and the V segment lost 1 base, leaving 6 bases of the junction unmatched. This CDR3 is CASSEGRTGVDGYTF. The DNA of the CDR3 is TGTGCCAGCAGTGAAGGGAGGACAGGGGTGGATGGCTACACCTTC.

This clonotype came up a few times. This chain uses TRBV6-1 with TRBJ1-1; D is possibly TRBD1 (6 bases). The CDR3 has 13 amino acids. V gave up 7 bases and J gave up 6 bases, with 15 bases separating them. Germline-derived CDR1 and CDR2 are MNHNS and SASEGT. The CDR3 protein is CASTLGADSEAFF. In DNA form, the CDR3 reads TGTGCCAGCACCCTGGGGGCTGACTCTGAAGCTTTCTTT.

The chain carries TRBV5-4 and TRBJ2-3; D not certain. Germline CDR1 is SGHNT and CDR2 is YYREEE (reference sequence). V lost 4 bases and J 4 bases, leaving 10 bases between the germline ends. The CDR3 is 13 residues long. CDR3 region: CASSPPGADTQYF. The CDR3 DNA reads TGTGCCAGCAGCCCCCCGGGTGCAGATACGCAGTATTTT.

The DNA for the CDR3 is TGTGCCATCAGCCAACAGGGGACTGGAAACACCATATATTTT. This gives the protein CAISQQGTGNTIYF. The chain carries TRBV10-3 and TRBJ1-3, with 7 bases lining up with TRBD1. J lost 2 bases, V lost 6 bases, and 4 bases had no gene match. CDR1 is ENHRY and CDR2 is SYGVKD in the germline V gene. This CDR3 region has 14 residues.

About this clonotype: The germline gene is not matched at one end of the junction; a read error may be the cause. The rearrangement links TRBV7-6 to TRBJ2-3; possibly TRBD1 for D (5 bases). The CDR3 has 14 residues. CDR1 is SGHVS and CDR2 is FNYEAQ in the germline V gene. The CDR3 DNA reads TGTGCTAGCAGCCCCCTGTCCAGCACAGGTACGCAGTATTTT. Protein: CASSPLSSTGTQYF.

The genes are TRBV6-2 or TRBV6-3 and TRBJ2-7; maybe TRBD1 (6 bases). CDR3 length equals 14 residues. Trimming left V 5 bases short and J 3 bases short, with 14 bases between. CDR1 is MNHEY and CDR2 is SVGEGT in the germline V gene. For the CDR3, the DNA is TGTGCCAGCAGTACATACAGGGAGCTCTACGAGCAGTACTTC. This translates into CASSTYRELYEQYF.

The rearrangement joins TRBV2 to TRBJ1-1; D gene uncertain. CDR3 size: 11 residues. V gave up 3 bases and J gave up 5 bases, with 4 bases separating them. Germline CDR1 and CDR2: SNHLY and FYNNEI. This CDR3 reads CASSEWTEAFF. The CDR3 bases are TGTGCCAGCAGTGAGTGGACTGAAGCTTTCTTT.

The V call is TRBV7-2, the J call TRBJ2-3; D is perhaps TRBD2 (5 bases). This CDR3 has 16 amino acids. V was trimmed by 7 bases and J by 0 bases, leaving 17 bases between them. In germline, CDR1 is SGHTA, CDR2 FQGNSA. The CDR3 here is CASTKASGSSTDTQYF. Here the CDR3 DNA reads TGTGCCAGCACCAAAGCCAGCGGCAGCAGCACAGATACGCAGTATTTT.

This chain uses TRBV10-3 with TRBJ1-1; D is unclear. The CDR3 consists of 14 residues. Germline V lookup: CDR1 ENHRY, CDR2 SYGVKD. Trimming pared 4 bases from V and 6 bases from J, leaving 15 bases between. The CDR3 loop is CAISAGTRRPEAFF. DNA of the CDR3: TGTGCCATCAGTGCGGGAACCCGACGACCTGAAGCTTTCTTT.

The CDR3 sequence: CSAPRQGIAQTQYF. The CDR3 nucleotides read TGCAGTGCTCCGAGACAGGGAATAGCCCAGACCCAGTACTTC. V usage is TRBV20-1 and J usage is TRBJ2-5; 7 nucleotides line up with TRBD1. With 5 bases clipped from V and 6 bases from J, the junction kept 12 bases outside the gene matches. This CDR3 region has 14 residues. Per the germline V gene, CDR1 is DFQATT and CDR2 is SNEGSKA (reference sequence).

This clonotype has just a few counts. The chain carries TRBV6-1 and TRBJ1-6; the D gene is possibly TRBD1 (6 bases). The germline V gene encodes CDR1 MNHNS and CDR2 SASEGT. This CDR3 contains 19 residues. V dropped 5 bases and J dropped 9 bases, with 29 bases sitting between them. DNA of the CDR3: TGTGCCAGCAGTCTCGGGGTCGGGGGGGCCGTTCGCGATGGTTCACCCCTCCACTTT. Amino acid sequence: CASSLGVGGAVRDGSPLHF.